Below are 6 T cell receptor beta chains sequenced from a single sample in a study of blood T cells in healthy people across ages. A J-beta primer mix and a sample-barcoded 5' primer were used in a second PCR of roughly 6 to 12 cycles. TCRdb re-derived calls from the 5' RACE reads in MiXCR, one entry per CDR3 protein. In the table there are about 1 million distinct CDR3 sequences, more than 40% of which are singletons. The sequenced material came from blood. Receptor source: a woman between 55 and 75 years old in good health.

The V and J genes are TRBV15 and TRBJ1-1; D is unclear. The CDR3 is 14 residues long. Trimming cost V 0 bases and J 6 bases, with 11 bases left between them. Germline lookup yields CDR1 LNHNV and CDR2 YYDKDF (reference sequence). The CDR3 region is CATSRDLVRAEAFF. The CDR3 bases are TGTGCCACCAGCAGAGATTTGGTTCGAGCTGAAGCTTTCTTT. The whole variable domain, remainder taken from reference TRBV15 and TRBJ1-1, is DAMVIQNPRYQVTQFGKPVTLSCSQTLNHNVMYWYQQKSSQAPKLLFHYYDKDFNNEADTPDNFQSRRPNTSFCFLDIRSPGLGDTAMYLCATSRDLVRAEAFFGQGTRLTVV.

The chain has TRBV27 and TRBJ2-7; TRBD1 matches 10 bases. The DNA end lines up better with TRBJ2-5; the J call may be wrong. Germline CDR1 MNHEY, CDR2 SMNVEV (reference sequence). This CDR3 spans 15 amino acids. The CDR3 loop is CASGSGTGVWETQYF. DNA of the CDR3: TGTGCCAGCGGTTCGGGGACAGGGGTCTGGGAGACCCAGTACTTC.

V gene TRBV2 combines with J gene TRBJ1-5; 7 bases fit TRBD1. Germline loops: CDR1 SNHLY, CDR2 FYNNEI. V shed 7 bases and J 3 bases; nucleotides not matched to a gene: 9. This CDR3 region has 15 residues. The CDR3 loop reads CASNTGTESNQPQHF. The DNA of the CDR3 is TGTGCCAGCAATACAGGGACAGAATCCAATCAGCCCCAGCATTTT. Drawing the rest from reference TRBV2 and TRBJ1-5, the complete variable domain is EPEVTQTPSHQVTQMGQEVILRCVPISNHLYFYWYRQILGQKVEFLVSFYNNEISEKSEIFDDQFSVERPDGSNFTLKIRSTKLEDSAMYFCASNTGTESNQPQHFGDGTRLSIL.

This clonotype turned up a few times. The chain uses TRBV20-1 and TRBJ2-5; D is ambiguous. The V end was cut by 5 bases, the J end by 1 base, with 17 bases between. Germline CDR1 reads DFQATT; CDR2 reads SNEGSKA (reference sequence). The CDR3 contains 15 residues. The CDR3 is CSAVQMDLFQETQYF. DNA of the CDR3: TGCAGTGCTGTTCAGATGGATTTATTCCAAGAGACCCAGTACTTC.

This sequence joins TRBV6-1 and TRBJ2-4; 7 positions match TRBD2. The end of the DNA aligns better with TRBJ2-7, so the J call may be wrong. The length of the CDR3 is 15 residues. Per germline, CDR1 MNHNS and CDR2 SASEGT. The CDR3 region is CASSERVGGQYEQYF. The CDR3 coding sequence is TGTGCCAGCAGTGAAAGGGTGGGAGGGCAATACGAGCAGTACTTC.

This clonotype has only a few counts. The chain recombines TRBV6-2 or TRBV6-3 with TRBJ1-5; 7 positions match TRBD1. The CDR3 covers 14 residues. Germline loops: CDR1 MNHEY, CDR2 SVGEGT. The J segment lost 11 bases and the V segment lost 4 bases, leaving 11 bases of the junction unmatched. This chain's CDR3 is CASSLDRARGSQHF. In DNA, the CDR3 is TGTGCCAGCAGTTTAGACAGGGCCCGGGGTTCCCAGCATTTT.